This TCR beta chain is drawn from a study of naive and memory T cell subsets (dated by TCRdb to 2017 to 2019). Turning to the overall study: The figure summarizing these samples reported ten or so blood donors, 7 tuberculin skin test biopsies and 3 saline control biopsies. PCR2 was typically a SYBR Green qPCR stopped at a set threshold; low-input samples could instead use end-point PCR (approximately 6 cycles).

Study-level results and caveats: The potential sensitivity of the RNA-based method to TCR transcript changes with T cell activation and differentiation was acknowledged.

The library was obtained by 5' RACE. The ligated cDNA was amplified in four rounds of PCR with nested alpha and beta constant region primers together with the SP2 primer. TCR RNA was reverse transcribed with SuperScript IV using alpha and beta constant region primers for the blood and skin samples. An oligonucleotide carrying the Illumina SP2 primer and a UMI was ligated to the cDNA 3' end using T4 RNA ligase 1. To prevent hairpin formation, the 12-nucleotide UMI was made up of two random hexamers with an eight-base spacer between them. From the second PCR onward, TCR alpha and beta chain libraries were processed separately and dual indexed for multiplexing. After pooling, the indexed libraries were analyzed by capillary electrophoresis and sequenced on either an Illumina MiSeq or NextSeq. PhiX DNA at roughly 4.5-8% was spiked into libraries to increase base diversity and improve cluster recognition. Under the source paper's analysis protocol: UMIs were extracted from read 2 by Demultiplexor and combined with the TCR sequence from read 1, and reads were split according to sample indices. Decombinator identified V and J genes and V-J junctions and gave each TCR a five-part identifier that included V and J deletions. Collapsinator used UMIs to correct sequencing errors and PCR amplification heterogeneity, producing a UMI-based abundance for each TCR. CDR3Translator turned identifiers into nucleotide sequence, translated that sequence into amino acids, and pulled out CDR3 regions based on terminal motifs. After normalization to the amount of input RNA, the error-corrected alpha and beta TCR counts from blood and from skin were compared. The public sequencing data were trimmed at Q25 with fastp and processed into clonotypes with MiXCR by TCRdb, which kept only in-frame beta chains. Identical CDR3 protein sequences are pooled into one entry, listed with their most common genes and DNA. Clone size and V and J calls follow TCRdb, not the original study. The sample table contains roughly 62,000 distinct CDR3 sequences; only one count was recorded for more than 7% of them. The ten top clones hold roughly a tenth of the sample.

Based on the germline V gene (reference sequence), the CDR1 and CDR2 sequences are SEHNR and FQNEAQ. There are 13 amino acids in the CDR3, from cysteine to phenylalanine inclusive. Solely the CDR3 DNA is kept, with 39 bases framed from the first base. V was cut back by 5 bases and J by 4 bases, leaving a gap of 12 bases between them. A robust, sensitive protocol for the amplification, sequencing and analysis of TCRs was described in the study, in which 3' ligation of a UMI-containing oligonucleotide to TCR cDNA was used. Whole blood analysis involved drawing roughly 2.6 ml of peripheral blood from adult healthy volunteers into Tempus tubes and then extracting RNA following the manufacturer's instructions. Total RNA was used without cell sorting and was treated with RQ1 DNase before reverse transcription, with a target input of about 1 to 1000 ng. Libraries were prepared from skin biopsies and whole blood so that pipeline robustness could be tested in samples in which T cells form a minority population.

Only a few counts were recorded for this clonotype. Its antigen remains undetermined. Base quality data are lacking; no much larger clone is found one base away. The clonotype was recovered from a male donor in good health. Rearrangement joined TRBV7-9 to TRBJ2-7; TRBD2 could be the D gene, as 5 bases match. The DNA sequence is as follows: TGTGCCAGCAGCCTTTCGGACTTGTACGAGCAGTACTTC. Its protein is CASSLSDLYEQYF.